One sample yielded the 27 T cell receptor beta chains listed below, sequenced in a study of shared clonotypes between healthy human individuals. Sequencing used immunoSEQ multiplex PCR; TCRdb keeps in-frame clones, though not all of them. Here the sample spans 1,500,000 or so clones, just under 99% being singletons. The specimen sequenced was naive CD4+ T cells sorted from blood. Indicated subset: CD45RA+ positively selected. The receptors derive from a man aged 25-45 years in good health.

The V call is TRBV7-2, the J call TRBJ1-3, with 8 bases lining up with TRBD1. This CDR3 contains 15 residues. From germline, CDR1 is SGHTA and CDR2 FQGNSA. Trimming removed 6 bases from V and 0 bases from J; junction bases left unmatched: 4. The CDR3 is CASRETGGSGNTIYF. As DNA, the CDR3 is TGTGCCAGCAGGGAAACAGGGGGCTCTGGAAACACCATATATTTT.

This sequence joins TRBV6-1 and TRBJ2-1; D is undetermined. The germline CDR1 and CDR2 sequences are MNHNS and SASEGT. Deletions cut 3 bases from V and 5 bases from J, with 11 bases between. This CDR3 is built from 14 residues. CDR3 residues: CASSEVGSDNEQFF. The CDR3 DNA reads TGTGCCAGCAGTGAGGTCGGTTCGGACAATGAGCAGTTCTTC.

CDR3 sequence: CASKPFYAGARQTQYF. The CDR3 DNA sequence: TGTGCCAGCAAACCTTTCTATGCTGGGGCGAGGCAGACCCAGTACTTC. The chain couples TRBV21-1 to TRBJ2-5; the table's D call of TRBD1 was not tested on the DNA. TRBV21-1 is a pseudogene locus. The CDR3 spans 16 residues.

The V call is TRBV5-1, the J call TRBJ2-7; D is unresolved. CDR1 and CDR2 from the germline V gene are SGHRS and YFSETQ. V lost 1 base to trimming and J lost 5 bases, with 13 bases between them. The CDR3 covers 14 residues. The CDR3 spells CASSLPERGHEQYF. CDR3 coding DNA: TGCGCCAGCAGCTTGCCCGAACGAGGACACGAGCAGTACTTC.

This chain uses TRBV10-2 with TRBJ2-4; perhaps TRBD2 as D (5 bases). Looked up from germline, CDR1 is WSHSY and CDR2 is SAAADI. The germline V and J ends were trimmed by 0 bases and 4 bases, with 13 bases remaining between them. CDR3 size: 16 residues. The CDR3 nucleotides read TGCGCCAGCAGTGAGTCGATGGTTAGCGATAAAAACATTCAGTACTTC. Protein product: CASSESMVSDKNIQYF.

Written as DNA, the CDR3 is TGCGCCAGCAGCTTGGGACAGAAGAGCTCTGGAAACACCATATATTTT. It yields the protein CASSLGQKSSGNTIYF. V gene TRBV5-1 combines with J gene TRBJ1-3; a possible D gene is TRBD1 (5 bases). The CDR3 totals 16 residues. Trimming pared 0 bases from V and 0 bases from J, leaving 10 bases between. From germline, CDR1 is SGHRS and CDR2 YFSETQ.

The genes are TRBV9 and TRBJ1-5; no definite D call. CDR1 and CDR2 (germline): SGDLS, YYNGEE. The V gene lost 4 bases and the J gene lost 4 bases, with 9 bases spanning the gap. The length of the CDR3 is 13 residues. CDR3 sequence reads: CASSQFQNQPQHF. Here the CDR3 DNA reads TGTGCCAGCAGCCAATTTCAAAATCAGCCCCAGCATTTT.

The V and J genes are TRBV7-2 and TRBJ2-1, with D unclear. Trimming left V 0 bases short and J 5 bases short, with 5 bases between. In germline, CDR1 is SGHTA, CDR2 FQGNSA. The CDR3 runs to 13 residues. CDR3 region: CASSLAGNNEQFF. DNA for the CDR3: TGTGCCAGCAGCTTAGCAGGAAACAATGAGCAGTTCTTC.

The chain employs TRBV5-4 and TRBJ2-3, with 11 bases fitting TRBD2. The CDR3 runs to 16 residues. From germline, CDR1 is SGHNT and CDR2 YYREEE (reference sequence). Trimming at V came to 4 bases and at J to 2 bases, leaving 6 bases not matched to a gene. The CDR3 here is CASSRSGRGNTDTQYF. CDR3 nucleotides: TGTGCCAGCAGCCGTAGCGGGAGGGGTAACACAGATACGCAGTATTTT.

The chain uses TRBV11-2 and TRBJ1-1, with TRBD1 matching 9 bases. Germline values: CDR1 SGHAT, CDR2 FQNNGV. There are 18 residues in the CDR3. Trimming removed 4 bases from V and 1 base from J; junction bases left unmatched: 13. The CDR3 region is CASSSPGQGFSPNTEAFF. CDR3 bases: TGTGCCAGCAGCTCCCCGGGACAGGGTTTTTCTCCGAACACTGAAGCTTTCTTT.

The chain joins TRBV18 to TRBJ1-5, with 7 positions matching TRBD1. The ends lost 6 bases at V and 6 bases at J; junction bases unmatched: 5. The length of the CDR3 is 13 residues. The V gene's germline CDR1 is KGHSH and CDR2 LQKENI. The CDR3 coding sequence is TGTGCCAGCTCTCAAGGGGGCGGTCAGCCCCAGCATTTT. Encoded protein: CASSQGGGQPQHF.

The chain uses TRBV7-9 and TRBJ1-2; TRBD1 matches at 7 bases. The CDR3 covers 14 residues. From germline, CDR1 is SEHNR and CDR2 FQNEAQ (reference sequence). V was pared by 4 bases and J by 3 bases, with 5 bases of the junction left unmatched. The CDR3 DNA follows: TGTGCCAGCAGCTCGTGGACAGGTGACTATGGCTACACCTTC. This translates into CASSSWTGDYGYTF.

V and J are TRBV5-4 and TRBJ1-5, with D tentatively TRBD1 (6 bases). This CDR3 has 14 amino acids. V was trimmed by 2 bases and J by 6 bases, leaving 12 bases between them. Germline CDR1 reads SGHNT; CDR2 reads YYREEE (reference sequence). The CDR3: CASSLNRATQPQHF. CDR3 in DNA: TGTGCCAGCAGCTTAAACAGGGCGACTCAGCCCCAGCATTTT. The full variable domain, with the rest looked up from reference TRBV5-4 and TRBJ1-5, is ETGVTQSPTHLIKTRGQQVTLRCSSQSGHNTVSWYQQALGQGPQFIFQYYREEENGRGNFPPRFSGLQFPNYSSELNVNALELDDSALYLCASSLNRATQPQHFGDGTRLSIL.

V usage is TRBV30 and J usage is TRBJ1-4; possible D gene TRBD1, 5 bases. Germline CDR1 is GTSNPN and CDR2 is SVGIG (reference sequence). The CDR3 loop spans 15 amino acids. V gave up 0 bases and J gave up 4 bases, with 12 bases separating them. The CDR3, as DNA: TGTGCCTGGAGTGTACGGGGGACTCTTAATGAAAAACTGTTTTTT. Encoded protein: CAWSVRGTLNEKLFF. The whole variable domain, remainder taken from reference TRBV30 and TRBJ1-4, is SQTIHQWPATLVQPVGSPLSLECTVEGTSNPNLYWYRQAAGRGLQLLFYSVGIGQISSEVPQNLSASRPQDRQFILSSKKLLLSDSGFYLCAWSVRGTLNEKLFFGSGTQLSVL.

On this clone: Other DNA sequences within the sample encode an identical CDR3. This chain connects TRBV9 to TRBJ2-1; 7 nucleotides line up with TRBD1. The germline CDR1 and CDR2 sequences are SGDLS and YYNGEE. The CDR3 totals 13 residues. Losses at the gene ends were 0 bases for V and 7 bases for J; bases not matched to a gene: 1. As DNA, the CDR3 is TGTGCCAGCAGCGTAGGACAGGGAAATGAGCAGTTCTTC. Translation gives CASSVGQGNEQFF. The full variable domain, rest sourced from reference TRBV9 and TRBJ2-1, is DSGVTQTPKHLITATGQRVTLRCSPRSGDLSVYWYQQSLDQGLQFLIQYYNGEERAKGNILERFSAQQFPDLHSELNLSSLELGDSALYFCASSVGQGNEQFFGPGTRLTVL.

The chain carries TRBV28 and TRBJ1-5; D is undetermined. Germline loops: CDR1 MDHEN, CDR2 SYDVKM. Trimming removed 6 bases from V and 6 bases from J, with 12 bases in between. The CDR3 has 13 amino acids. The CDR3: CASSVYTGQPQHF. CDR3 nucleotides: TGTGCCAGCAGCGTTTATACGGGTCAGCCCCAGCATTTT.

The chain has TRBV27 and TRBJ2-2; D is uncertain. Germline V gives CDR1 MNHEY, CDR2 SMNVEV (reference sequence). The CDR3 length is 17 residues. V was shortened by 1 base and J by 0 bases, with 12 bases between the two germline ends. In nucleotides, the CDR3 is TGTGCCAGCAGTTTATTTTCCCCGCTCGCGAACACCGGGGAGCTGTTTTTT. Translating gives CASSLFSPLANTGELFF.

The chain uses TRBV4-2 and TRBJ2-7; the match to TRBD1 covers 9 bases. Per the germline V gene, CDR1 is LGHNA and CDR2 is YNFKEQ. The V and J ends lost 1 base and 0 bases, in that order; junction bases with no gene match: 7. The CDR3 is 17 amino acids. The CDR3 nucleotides read TGTGCCAGCAGCCAAGGGGACAGGGCCTTCTACTCCTACGAGCAGTACTTC. This codes for CASSQGDRAFYSYEQYF.

This clone showed up just once. The chain is built from TRBV7-9 and TRBJ1-2; tentatively, D is TRBD1 (5 bases). Per the germline V gene, CDR1 is SEHNR and CDR2 is FQNEAQ (reference sequence). The CDR3 is 13 residues long. V was pared by 5 bases and J by 4 bases, with 11 bases between. CDR3 amino acids: CASSPGPSYGYTF. In nucleotides, the CDR3 is TGTGCCAGCAGCCCGGGACCGAGCTATGGCTACACCTTC.

The V and J genes are TRBV4-1 and TRBJ2-7, with D perhaps matching TRBD1 or TRBD2 (5 bases each). The length of the CDR3 is 16 residues. V dropped 0 bases and J dropped 3 bases, with 15 bases sitting between them. The germline gives CDR1 MGHRA, CDR2 YSYEKL. This CDR3 reads CASSQDVGRTFYEQYF. The CDR3 coding sequence is TGCGCCAGCAGCCAAGATGTGGGGCGGACTTTCTACGAGCAGTACTTC.

CDR3 sequence reads: CASSGDALTDTQYF. The CDR3 DNA reads TGTGCCAGCAGTGGAGATGCTCTCACAGATACGCAGTATTTT. This chain joins TRBV2 and TRBJ2-3, with D uncertain. The germline V gene encodes CDR1 SNHLY and CDR2 FYNNEI. This CDR3 comprises 14 residues. V lost 4 bases to trimming and J lost 2 bases, with 10 bases between them.

The chain has TRBV25-1 and TRBJ2-1; maybe TRBD1 (5 bases). This CDR3 spans 15 amino acids. From germline, CDR1 is MGHDK and CDR2 SYGVNS. V was pared by 4 bases and J by 8 bases, with 18 bases between. CDR3 amino acids: CASSAGGRGRDEQFF. The CDR3 DNA sequence: TGTGCCAGCAGTGCTGGCGGAAGGGGAAGGGATGAGCAGTTCTTC. The variable domain in full, completed from reference TRBV25-1 and TRBJ2-1, reads EADIYQTPRYLVIGTGKKITLECSQTMGHDKMYWYQQDPGMELHLIHYSYGVNSTEKGDLSSESTVSRIRTEHFPLTLESARPSHTSQYLCASSAGGRGRDEQFFGPGTRLTVL.

As regards this clone: Other DNA variants within this sample encode the same CDR3. The chain combines TRBV5-1 with TRBJ2-1, with D possibly called TRBD1 or TRBD2 (6 bases each). Germline values: CDR1 SGHRS, CDR2 YFSETQ. V lost 4 bases, J lost 7 bases, and 9 bases lay in between. There are 12 residues in the CDR3. The CDR3: CASSRGHNEQFF. The CDR3, as DNA: TGCGCCAGCAGCCGGGGGCATAATGAGCAGTTCTTC.

This chain joins TRBV11-2 and TRBJ1-1, with 7 nucleotides matching TRBD1. Germline CDR1 reads SGHAT; CDR2 reads FQNNGV. V was pared by 5 bases and J by 4 bases, with 19 bases of the junction left unmatched. The CDR3 totals 18 residues. DNA of the CDR3: TGTGCCAGCAGCGCCTTGATAGGGGGCTCGATGTTGGGCACTGAAGCTTTCTTT. Translating it yields CASSALIGGSMLGTEAFF.

V usage is TRBV9 and J usage is TRBJ2-1, with D maybe TRBD1 (7 bases). Trimming pared 4 bases from V and 2 bases from J, leaving 22 bases between. Germline CDR1 is SGDLS and CDR2 is YYNGEE. This CDR3 has 18 residues. CDR3 sequence: CASSPGSTGRNPYNEQFF. In DNA, the CDR3 is TGTGCCAGCAGCCCAGGGTCGACAGGGAGGAACCCCTACAATGAGCAGTTCTTC. The whole variable domain, filled in from reference TRBV9 and TRBJ2-1, reads DSGVTQTPKHLITATGQRVTLRCSPRSGDLSVYWYQQSLDQGLQFLIQYYNGEERAKGNILERFSAQQFPDLHSELNLSSLELGDSALYFCASSPGSTGRNPYNEQFFGPGTRLTVL.

A word on this clone: Other DNA sequences of this sample code for an identical CDR3. J is TRBJ2-7 and V is TRBV14; D gene uncertain. This CDR3 has 12 residues. With 4 bases removed from V and 4 bases from J, the gap between germline ends came to 8 bases. CDR1 SGHDN and CDR2 FVKESK come from the germline V gene. The CDR3 sequence: CASSPRTYEQYF. CDR3 sequence (DNA): TGTGCCAGCAGCCCCCGGACGTACGAGCAGTACTTC.

The rearrangement links TRBV5-1 to TRBJ1-2, with TRBD1 matching 7 bases. Germline CDR1 reads SGHRS; CDR2 reads YFSETQ. The J segment lost 7 bases and the V segment lost 1 base, leaving 4 bases of the junction unmatched. The CDR3 runs 13 residues. For the CDR3, the DNA is TGCGCCAGCAGCTTGACAGGGGAGGTTGGCTACACCTTC. It is translated as CASSLTGEVGYTF. Full variable domain (outside the CDR3, taken from reference TRBV5-1 and TRBJ1-2): KAGVTQTPRYLIKTRGQQVTLSCSPISGHRSVSWYQQTPGQGLQFLFEYFSETQRNKGNFPGRFSGRQFSNSRSEMNVSTLELGDSALYLCASSLTGEVGYTFGSGTRLTVV.